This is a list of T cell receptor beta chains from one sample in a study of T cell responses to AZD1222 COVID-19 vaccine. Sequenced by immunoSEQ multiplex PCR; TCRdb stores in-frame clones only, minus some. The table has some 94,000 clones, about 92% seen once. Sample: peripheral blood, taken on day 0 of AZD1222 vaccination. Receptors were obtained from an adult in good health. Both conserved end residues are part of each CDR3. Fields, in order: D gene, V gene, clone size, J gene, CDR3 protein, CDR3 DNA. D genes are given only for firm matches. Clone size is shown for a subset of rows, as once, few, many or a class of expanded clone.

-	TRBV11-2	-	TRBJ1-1	CASRGRGNTEAFF	TGTGCCAGCAGGGGGCGGGGGAACACTGAAGCTTTCTTT
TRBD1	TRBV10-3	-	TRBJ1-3	CAISEARTGSGNTIYF	TGTGCCATCAGTGAGGCCCGGACAGGGTCAGGAAACACCATATATTTT
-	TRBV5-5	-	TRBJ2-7	CASSLAWDYEQYF	TGTGCCAGCAGCTTGGCCTGGGACTACGAGCAGTACTTC
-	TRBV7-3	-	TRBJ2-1	CASSPKAPVSGRYNEQFF	TGTGCCAGCAGCCCAAAAGCCCCCGTTAGCGGAAGGTACAATGAGCAGTTCTTC
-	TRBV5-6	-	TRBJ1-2	CASSFKTTITHYGYTF	TGTGCCAGCAGCTTCAAAACAACTATAACTCACTATGGCTACACCTTC
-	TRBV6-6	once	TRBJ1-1	CASHVTGNTEAFF	TGTGCCAGCCATGTGACAGGCAACACTGAAGCTTTCTTT
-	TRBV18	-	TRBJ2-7	CASSPGAGSYEQYF	TGTGCCAGCTCACCGGGGGCGGGTTCCTACGAGCAGTACTTC
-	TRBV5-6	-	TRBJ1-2	CASSLVRDNYGYTF	TGTGCCAGCAGCTTGGTACGAGATAACTATGGCTACACCTTC
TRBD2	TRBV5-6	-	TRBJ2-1	CASSLWRLAGARLDNEQFF	TGTGCCAGCAGCTTGTGGAGACTAGCGGGGGCCCGCCTAGACAATGAGCAGTTCTTC
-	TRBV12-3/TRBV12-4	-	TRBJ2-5	CASSYRASGSQYF	TGTGCCAGCAGCTACAGGGCCTCCGGCTCCCAGTACTTC
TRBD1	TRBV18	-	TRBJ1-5	CASSPRDRGSNQPQHF	TGTGCCAGCTCACCCCGGGACAGGGGGAGCAATCAGCCCCAGCATTTT
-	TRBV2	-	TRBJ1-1	CASKEGAAVKAFF	TGTGCCAGCAAAGAAGGGGCCGCGGTGAAGGCTTTCTTT
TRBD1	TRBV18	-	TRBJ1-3	CASSSTGVGGNTIYF	TGTGCCAGCTCATCCACAGGGGTAGGCGGAAACACCATATATTTT
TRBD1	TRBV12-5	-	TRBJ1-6	CASGPGTDNSPLHF	TGTGCTAGTGGTCCGGGGACAGATAATTCACCCCTCCACTTT
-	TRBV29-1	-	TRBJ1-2	CSVEDLHYGYTF	TGCAGCGTTGAAGATCTACATTATGGCTACACCTTC
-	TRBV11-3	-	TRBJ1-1	CASSLGGGEAFF	TGTGCCAGCAGCTTAGGGGGCGGTGAAGCTTTCTTT
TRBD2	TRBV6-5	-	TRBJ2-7	CASSLRENYEQYF	TGTGCCAGCAGTTTGCGGGAGAACTACGAGCAGTACTTC
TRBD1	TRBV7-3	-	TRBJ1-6	CASSSTGFRDSPLHF	TGTGCCAGCAGCTCGACAGGGTTCCGTGATTCACCCCTCCACTTT
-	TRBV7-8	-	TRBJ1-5	CASSLPGGPHQPQHF	TGTGCCAGCAGCTTACCTGGTGGGCCCCATCAGCCCCAGCATTTT
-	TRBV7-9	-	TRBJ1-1	CASSLSAEAFF	TGTGCCAGCAGCCTTTCAGCTGAAGCTTTCTTT
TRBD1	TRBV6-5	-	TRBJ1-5	CASSSTGGQPQHF	TGTGCCAGCAGTTCGACAGGGGGACAGCCCCAGCATTTT
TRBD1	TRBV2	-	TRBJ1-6	CASIQQTGNNSPLHF	TGTGCCAGCATCCAACAGACAGGGAATAATTCACCCCTCCACTTT
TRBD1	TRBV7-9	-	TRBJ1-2	CASSLGSGTATYTF	TGTGCCAGCAGCTTAGGTTCCGGGACAGCGACCTACACCTTC
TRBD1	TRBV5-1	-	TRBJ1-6	CASSPKTGGASPLHF	TGCGCCAGCAGCCCTAAGACAGGGGGCGCCTCACCCCTCCACTTT
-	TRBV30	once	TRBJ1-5	CAWSRADSNQPQHF	TGTGCCTGGAGTCGAGCGGATAGCAATCAGCCCCAGCATTTT
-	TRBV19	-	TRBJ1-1	CASSPPVEWTEAFF	TGTGCCAGTAGCCCCCCGGTCGAATGGACTGAAGCTTTCTTT
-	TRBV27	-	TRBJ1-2	CASSLSSGPDGYTF	TGTGCCAGCAGTTTATCTTCAGGGCCTGATGGCTACACCTTC